This T cell receptor (beta chain) comes out of a study of blood T cells in healthy people across ages. Study conclusions and caveats: Observed TCR beta diversity showed a strong correlation with the percentage of naive T cells as measured by flow cytometry.

This clonotype has a single count. Its antigen is unidentified. Per germline, CDR1 ENHRY and CDR2 SYGVKD. CDR3 size: 15 residues. Trimming shortened V by 1 base and J by 4 bases, and 13 bases separated the two germline ends. A J-beta primer mix and a sample-barcoded 5' primer were used in a second PCR of about 7 to 12 cycles. TCRdb re-called the 5' RACE reads through MiXCR, storing one row per CDR3 protein. The sample includes about 580,000 distinct CDR3 sequences, around half of them seen just once. The sequenced material came from blood. This sequence was found in an elderly man in good health. The V gene is TRBV10-3, the J gene TRBJ2-5; D could derive from TRBD1 or TRBD2 (5 bases each). The CDR3: CAISELGPKPETQYF. Here the CDR3 DNA reads TGTGCCATCAGTGAGTTGGGACCTAAGCCAGAGACCCAGTACTTC.